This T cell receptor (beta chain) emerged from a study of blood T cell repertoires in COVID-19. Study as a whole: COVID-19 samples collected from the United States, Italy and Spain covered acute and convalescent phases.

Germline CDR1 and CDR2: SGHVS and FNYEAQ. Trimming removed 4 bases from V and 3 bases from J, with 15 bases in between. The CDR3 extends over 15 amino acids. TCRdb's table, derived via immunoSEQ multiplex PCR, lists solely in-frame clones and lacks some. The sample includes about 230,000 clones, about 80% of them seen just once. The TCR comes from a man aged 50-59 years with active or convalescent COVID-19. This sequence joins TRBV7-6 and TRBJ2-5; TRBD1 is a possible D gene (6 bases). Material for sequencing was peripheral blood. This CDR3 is CASSSTGPGEETQYF. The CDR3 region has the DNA TGTGCCAGCAGCTCCACAGGGCCCGGCGAAGAGACCCAGTACTTC.